This entry is about one T cell receptor (beta chain). Antigen specificity is unknown. The ends were cut back, 6 bases at V and 1 base at J, with 12 bases in the middle. The germline V gene encodes CDR1 KGHSH and CDR2 LQKENI. The CDR3 length is 14 residues. The data derive from a study of cytomegalovirus exposure and HLA in healthy donors. Overall study findings and caveats: A highly shared variant cluster was judged a likely technical artifact.

The PCR was carried out with 60 Vbeta primers and 13 Jbeta primers. Clones were sequenced by immunoSEQ multiplex PCR, and TCRdb holds only the in-frame ones, with some missing. The profile shows some 98,000 clones, roughly 81% of them singletons. As for the donors, each was a healthy bone marrow donor. Sequenced input: PBMCs. J is TRBJ1-1 and V is TRBV18; the D gene is possibly TRBD1 (5 bases). The sequence derives from a man between 35 and 55 years old in good health and CMV-seronegative. The CDR3 region has the DNA TGTGCCAGCTCGCGGGGGACGGGGAACACTGAAGCTTTCTTT. Translating gives CASSRGTGNTEAFF.